This record looks at one T cell receptor (beta chain) sequence and its context. These data are taken from a study of PD-1 blockade in classical Hodgkin lymphoma. The patients all showed relapse after autologous stem cell transplantation, while their brentuximab vedotin exposure varied. Repertoires were generated with immunoSEQ multiplex PCR, while TCRdb's copy carries only in-frame clones and drops some. The sample includes approximately 150,000 clones, 78% of them seen just once. Germline V gene lookup returns CDR1 SEHNR and CDR2 FQNEAQ (reference sequence). This CDR3 comprises 13 residues. Trimming took off 3 bases at V and 1 base at J, with 6 bases between the two ends.

J is TRBJ2-5 and V is TRBV7-9; no clear D. This TCR was recovered from a human donor with classical Hodgkin lymphoma. The specimen was peripheral blood mononuclear cells (PBMCs), collected before the second cycle of nivolumab. CDR3 residues: CASSLLSQETQYF. The CDR3 nucleotides are TGTGCCAGCAGCTTGCTGTCCCAAGAGACCCAGTACTTC.